This T cell receptor (beta chain) came from a study of blood T cell repertoires in COVID-19. Here immunoSEQ multiplex PCR was the method, and the copy in TCRdb shows in-frame clones only, minus some. Found here are 150,000 to 160,000 clones, roughly 84% of them singletons; the top ten hold 9% to 14%. V gave up 4 bases and J gave up 1 base, with 10 bases separating them. This CDR3 has 14 residues. Germline CDR1 and CDR2: MNHEY and SMNVEV (reference sequence). This receptor was obtained from a woman aged 55-69 years with COVID-19, enrolled during active disease. Sequenced input: peripheral blood. The rearrangement joins TRBV27 to TRBJ2-5, with D hard to call. DNA for the CDR3: TGTGCCAGCAGTTACGGTACCGTCCAAGAGACCCAGTACTTC. It specifies CASSYGTVQETQYF.